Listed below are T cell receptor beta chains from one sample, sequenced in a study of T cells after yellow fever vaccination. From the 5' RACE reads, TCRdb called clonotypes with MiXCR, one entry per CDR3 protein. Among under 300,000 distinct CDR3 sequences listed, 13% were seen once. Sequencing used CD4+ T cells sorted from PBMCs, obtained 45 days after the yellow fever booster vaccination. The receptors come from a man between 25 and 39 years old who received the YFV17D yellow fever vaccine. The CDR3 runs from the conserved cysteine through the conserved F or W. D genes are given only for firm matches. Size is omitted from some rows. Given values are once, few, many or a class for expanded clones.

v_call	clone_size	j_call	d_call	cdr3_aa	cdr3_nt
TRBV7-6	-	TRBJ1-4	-	CASSLHTTNEKLFF	TGTGCCAGCAGCTTACATACAACTAATGAAAAACTGTTTTTT
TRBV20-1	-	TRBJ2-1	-	CSARATNYNEQFF	TGCAGTGCTAGAGCAACAAACTACAATGAGCAGTTCTTC
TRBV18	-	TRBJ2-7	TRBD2	CASQSSMSGNYEQYF	TGTGCCAGCCAAAGTAGTATGAGCGGGAACTACGAGCAGTACTTC
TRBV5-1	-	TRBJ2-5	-	CASSLGASQETQYF	TGCGCCAGCAGCTTGGGAGCTAGCCAAGAGACCCAGTACTTC
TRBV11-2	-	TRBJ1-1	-	CASSLVVGRVRTEAFF	TGTGCCAGCAGCTTAGTGGTGGGCAGGGTGAGGACTGAAGCTTTCTTT
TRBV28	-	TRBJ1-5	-	CASSLGGQRVQPQHF	TGTGCCAGCAGTTTGGGGGGCCAAAGGGTTCAGCCCCAGCATTTT
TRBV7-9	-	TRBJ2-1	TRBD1	CASSPQGAENEQFF	TGTGCCAGCAGCCCTCAGGGGGCCGAGAATGAGCAGTTCTTC
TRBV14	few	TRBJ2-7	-	CASSQDGAGKQYF	TGTGCCAGCAGCCAAGATGGGGCTGGTAAGCAGTACTTC
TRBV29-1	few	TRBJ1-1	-	CSVGAGPNTEAFF	TGCAGCGTTGGGGCAGGGCCGAACACTGAAGCTTTCTTT
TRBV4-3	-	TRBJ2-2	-	CASSQEQGFAGELFF	TGCGCCAGCAGCCAAGAGCAGGGCTTTGCCGGGGAGCTGTTTTTT
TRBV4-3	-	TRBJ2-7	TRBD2	CASSLGTSGTVDEQYF	TGCGCCAGCAGCCTCGGGACTAGCGGGACGGTGGACGAGCAGTACTTC
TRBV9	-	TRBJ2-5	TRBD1	CASSVRTGALETQYF	TGTGCCAGCAGCGTTAGAACAGGGGCCCTAGAGACCCAGTACTTC
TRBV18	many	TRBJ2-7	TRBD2	CASSLAAGGPHEQYF	TGTGCCAGCTCACTGGCAGCGGGAGGGCCCCACGAGCAGTACTTC
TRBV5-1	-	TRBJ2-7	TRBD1	CASSQMTGAYEQYF	TGCGCCAGCAGCCAAATGACAGGGGCCTACGAGCAGTACTTC
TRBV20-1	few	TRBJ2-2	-	CSARDQGPGELFF	TGCAGTGCTAGAGACCAGGGGCCCGGGGAGCTGTTTTTT
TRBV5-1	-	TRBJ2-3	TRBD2	CASSLGTTSTDTQYF	TGCGCCAGCAGCCTTGGGACTACAAGCACAGATACGCAGTATTTT
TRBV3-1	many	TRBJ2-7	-	CASSQGAGEQYF	TGTGCCAGCAGCCAGGGGGCGGGTGAGCAGTACTTC
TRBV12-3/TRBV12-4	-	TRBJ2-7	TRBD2	CASSKRLAGGKEQYF	TGTGCCAGCAGCAAGAGACTAGCGGGAGGCAAGGAGCAGTACTTC
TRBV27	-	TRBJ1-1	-	CASSLSSGMGRAFF	TGTGCCAGCAGTTTATCCAGTGGGATGGGGAGAGCTTTCTTT
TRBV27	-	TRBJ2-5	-	CASSLFGPSETQYF	TGTGCCAGCAGTTTATTTGGCCCCAGTGAGACCCAGTACTTC
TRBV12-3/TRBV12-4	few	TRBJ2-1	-	CASSFTPRAFF	TGTGCCAGCAGTTTCACACCGCGGGCGTTCTTC
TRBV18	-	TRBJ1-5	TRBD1	CASSPLQGEGNQPQHF	TGTGCCAGCTCGCCATTACAGGGGGAAGGCAATCAGCCCCAGCATTTT
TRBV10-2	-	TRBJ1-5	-	CASSPGGARPQHF	TGCGCCAGCAGCCCGGGGGGAGCGCGGCCCCAGCATTTT
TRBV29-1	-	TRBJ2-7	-	CSSRQGVEQYF	TGCAGCTCGCGCCAGGGCGTCGAGCAGTACTTC
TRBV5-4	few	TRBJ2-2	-	CASSLGSFGGELFF	TGTGCCAGCAGCTTGGGGAGTTTTGGCGGGGAGCTGTTTTTT
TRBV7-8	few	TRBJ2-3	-	CASSALASTDTQYF	TGTGCCAGCAGCGCACTAGCTAGCACAGATACGCAGTATTTT
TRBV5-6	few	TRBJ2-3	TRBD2	CASSRRTSGVSTDTQYF	TGTGCCAGCAGCAGACGGACTAGCGGGGTTAGCACAGATACGCAGTATTTT
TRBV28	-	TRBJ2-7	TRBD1	CASSLRTGKVYEQYF	TGTGCCAGCAGTTTGAGGACAGGGAAGGTCTACGAGCAGTACTTC
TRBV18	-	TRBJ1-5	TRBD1	CASSPQQGGSSNQPQHF	TGTGCCAGCTCACCCCAACAGGGGGGATCTAGCAATCAGCCCCAGCATTTT
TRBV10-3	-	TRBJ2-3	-	CAISETLSDTQYF	TGTGCCATCAGTGAGACCCTCTCAGATACGCAGTATTTT
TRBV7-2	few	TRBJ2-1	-	CASSLDSNSYNEQFF	TGTGCCAGCAGCTTGGACAGTAACTCCTACAATGAGCAGTTCTTC
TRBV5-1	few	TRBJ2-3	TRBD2	CASVPSGTPSTDTQYF	TGCGCCAGCGTGCCTAGCGGGACTCCAAGCACAGATACGCAGTATTTT
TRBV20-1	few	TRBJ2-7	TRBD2	CSADTLAGYSSYEQYF	TGCAGTGCTGATACTCTAGCGGGGTATTCCTCCTACGAGCAGTACTTC
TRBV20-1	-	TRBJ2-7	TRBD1	CSAREGGGEQYF	TGCAGTGCTAGAGAAGGGGGCGGTGAGCAGTACTTC
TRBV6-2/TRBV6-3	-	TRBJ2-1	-	CASSYLGNEQFF	TGTGCCAGCAGTTACTTGGGCAATGAGCAGTTCTTC
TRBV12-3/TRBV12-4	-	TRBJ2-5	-	CASSPVLGGSPEGETQYF	TGTGCCAGCAGTCCTGTTCTAGGGGGTTCCCCGGAAGGAGAGACCCAGTACTTC
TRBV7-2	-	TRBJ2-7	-	CASSLGGRFYEQYF	TGTGCCAGCAGCTTAGGAGGCAGGTTCTACGAGCAGTACTTC
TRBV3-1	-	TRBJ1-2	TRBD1	CASSRKGQGVENGYTF	TGTGCCAGCAGCCGGAAGGGACAGGGGGTTGAGAATGGCTACACCTTC
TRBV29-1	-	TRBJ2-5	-	CSVEDEAPETQYF	TGCAGCGTTGAAGATGAGGCCCCAGAGACCCAGTACTTC
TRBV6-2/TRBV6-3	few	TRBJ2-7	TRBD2	CASSSHRRLASHEQYF	TGTGCCAGCAGTTCTCACCGTCGACTAGCGTCTCACGAGCAGTACTTC
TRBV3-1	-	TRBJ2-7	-	CASSRGGGGSYEQYF	TGTGCCAGCAGCCGGGGCGGAGGGGGATCCTACGAGCAGTACTTC
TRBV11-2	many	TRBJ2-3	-	CASTPSTDTQYF	TGTGCCAGCACCCCGTCCACAGATACGCAGTATTTT
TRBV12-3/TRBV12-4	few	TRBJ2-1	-	CASTGTVYNEQFF	TGTGCCAGCACCGGGACGGTCTACAATGAGCAGTTCTTC
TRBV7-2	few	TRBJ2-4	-	CASSALTGGQNIQYF	TGTGCCAGCAGCGCCTTGACAGGCGGGCAAAACATTCAGTACTTC
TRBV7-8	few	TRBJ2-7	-	CASSGSREQYF	TGTGCCAGCTCCGGGTCGAGAGAGCAGTACTTC
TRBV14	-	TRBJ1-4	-	CASSQVGLQGKLFF	TGTGCCAGCAGCCAAGTGGGCTTACAAGGAAAACTGTTTTTT
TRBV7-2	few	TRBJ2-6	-	CASSLSSSSGANVLTF	TGTGCCAGCAGCTTATCCAGCTCATCTGGGGCCAACGTCCTGACTTTC
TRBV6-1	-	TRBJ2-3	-	CASRPRSTITDTQYF	TGTGCCAGCAGACCAAGGTCCACAATCACAGATACGCAGTATTTT
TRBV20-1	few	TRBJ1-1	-	CSARPSVGRAEAFF	TGCAGTGCTAGACCGTCGGTGGGCAGGGCTGAAGCTTTCTTT
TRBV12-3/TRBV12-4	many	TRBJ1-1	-	CASSSEMNTEAFF	TGTGCCAGCAGTTCGGAGATGAACACTGAAGCTTTCTTT
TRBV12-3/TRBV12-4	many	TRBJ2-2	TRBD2	CASSLLGGSIAGELFF	TGTGCCAGCAGTTTATTGGGGGGGAGTATCGCCGGGGAGCTGTTTTTT
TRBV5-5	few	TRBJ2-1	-	CASSLVSSEQFF	TGTGCCAGCAGCTTGGTTTCTTCCGAGCAGTTCTTC
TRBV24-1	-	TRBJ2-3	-	CATSGGWSTDTQYF	TGTGCCACCAGTGGAGGATGGAGCACAGATACGCAGTATTTT
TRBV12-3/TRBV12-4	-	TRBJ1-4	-	CASRAAITTNEKLFF	TGTGCCAGCAGGGCGGCAATAACAACTAATGAAAAACTGTTTTTT
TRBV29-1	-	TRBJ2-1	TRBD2	CSVDRREGRNEQFF	TGCAGCGTTGACAGGAGGGAGGGAAGGAATGAGCAGTTCTTC
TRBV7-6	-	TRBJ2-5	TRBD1	CASSFTGTGFRETQYF	TGTGCCAGCAGCTTTACCGGGACAGGGTTTCGAGAGACCCAGTACTTC
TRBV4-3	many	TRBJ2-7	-	CASSQDPRGRYEQYF	TGCGCCAGCAGCCAAGATCCCCGGGGGCGCTACGAGCAGTACTTC
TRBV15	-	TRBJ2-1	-	CATSRGDKEQFF	TGTGCCACCAGCAGAGGGGACAAGGAGCAGTTCTTC
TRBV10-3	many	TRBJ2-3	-	CAISEGVLADTQYF	TGTGCCATCAGTGAGGGGGTTCTGGCAGATACGCAGTATTTT